The 9 T cell receptor beta chains below come from one sample, sequenced in a study of blood T cells in healthy people across ages. The second PCR ran roughly 6 to 11 cycles with a sample-barcoded 5' primer and J-beta primers. TCRdb re-called the 5' RACE reads through MiXCR, storing one row per CDR3 protein. The sample includes 1.8 million or so distinct CDR3 sequences, around 40% seen only once; the top ten take roughly 24%. The material sequenced was blood. These receptors were collected from a human donor in good health.

A remark on this clonotype: A much larger clone differs by one base, so this may be a read error. V usage is TRBV9 and J usage is TRBJ2-7; 7 nucleotides match TRBD1. The CDR3 runs 15 residues. Per germline, CDR1 SGDLS and CDR2 YYNGEE. The V and J ends lost 2 bases and 4 bases, in that order; junction bases with no gene match: 9. CDR3 sequence reads: CASSVSRQGEYEQYF. CDR3 in DNA: TGTGCCAGCAGCGTGAGTAGACAGGGAGAATACGAGCAGTACTTC.

This clonotype was counted at least ten times. The rearrangement joins TRBV12-3 or TRBV12-4 to TRBJ1-5, with 8 bases fitting TRBD1. Germline trimming cut 5 bases from V and 3 bases from J; bases unmatched to any gene: 3. The CDR3 is made up of 14 amino acids. The CDR3 DNA is TGTGCCAGCAGTCCGGACAGGGTCAATCAGCCCCAGCATTTT. Translation gives CASSPDRVNQPQHF.

This clonotype was detected a few times. This rearrangement joins TRBV28 to TRBJ2-1, with 8 bases that match TRBD2. The CDR3 contains 17 residues. The ends lost 7 bases at V and 3 bases at J; junction bases unmatched: 14. The germline CDR1 and CDR2 sequences are MDHEN and SYDVKM. In DNA, the CDR3 is TGTGCCAGCACTTCTACCTTAGGGACTAGTAGCTACAATGAGCAGTTCTTC. As protein: CASTSTLGTSSYNEQFF.

The genes are TRBV12-3 or TRBV12-4 and TRBJ2-6, with 7 nucleotides matching TRBD1. With 6 bases clipped from V and 0 bases from J, the junction kept 8 bases outside the gene matches. The CDR3 contains 17 residues. The CDR3 loop is CASSPDRESSGANVLTF. In DNA form, the CDR3 reads TGTGCCAGCAGCCCCGACAGGGAAAGCTCTGGGGCCAACGTCCTGACTTTC.

V gene TRBV5-6 combines with J gene TRBJ2-5, with D possibly TRBD1 on 5 matching bases. The CDR3 consists of 14 residues. CDR1 SGHDT and CDR2 YYEEEE come from the germline V gene. With 3 bases removed from V and 3 bases from J, the gap between germline ends came to 12 bases. CDR3 sequence: CASSWSGMEETQYF. DNA of the CDR3: TGTGCCAGCAGCTGGTCAGGGATGGAAGAGACCCAGTACTTC.

There are a few counts of this clonotype. The chain joins TRBV20-1 to TRBJ2-1; the D is unclear. The germline V and J ends were trimmed by 3 bases and 4 bases, with 13 bases remaining between them. The germline V gene encodes CDR1 DFQATT and CDR2 SNEGSKA (reference sequence). The CDR3 has 14 residues. CDR3 in amino acids: CSASKGSVYNEQFF. In DNA form, the CDR3 reads TGCAGTGCTAGTAAGGGCAGCGTATACAATGAGCAGTTCTTC.

V and J are TRBV5-1 and TRBJ2-3; D is uncertain. Trimming cost V 0 bases and J 4 bases, with 12 bases left between them. This CDR3 spans 15 amino acids. Germline V CDR1 and CDR2: SGHRS, YFSETQ. DNA for the CDR3: TGCGCCAGCAGCTTGGCTCTGAGCCGCCCAGATACGCAGTATTTT. The encoded protein is CASSLALSRPDTQYF.

As DNA, the CDR3 is TGTGCCAGCAGTTATAGGGGGGGCAATCAGCCCCAGCATTTT. It is translated as CASSYRGGNQPQHF. The chain links TRBV6-6 to TRBJ1-5, with a weak D call TRBD1 (6 bases). This CDR3 comprises 14 residues. V lost 3 bases and J 2 bases, leaving 8 bases between the germline ends. CDR1 and CDR2 from the germline V gene are MNHNY and SVGAGI (reference sequence).

The chain has TRBV5-4 and TRBJ2-7, with D unclear. Germline V gene sequence: CDR1 SGHNT, CDR2 YYREEE (reference sequence). V lost 7 bases to trimming and J lost 4 bases, with 21 bases between them. This CDR3 region has 15 residues. The CDR3 nucleotides read TGTGCCAGCTCCCTAACGGGTGCAGACCAATACGAGCAGTACTTC. This gives the protein CASSLTGADQYEQYF.